Each of the 5 T cell receptor beta chains below was sequenced from the same sample in a study of CD4 T cells in relation to SARS-CoV-2 and coronaviruses. The protocol was immunoSEQ multiplex PCR, while the TCRdb copy is restricted to in-frame clones and leaves out a portion. The sample carries approximately 60,000 clones, 92% recorded once. Sequenced input: naive CD4+ T cells from PBMCs. Specified subset: naive CD4+ T cells isolated by negative enrichment. These receptors came from an adult with COVID-19.

The chain carries TRBV19 and TRBJ2-1; D is unresolved. This CDR3 has 17 amino acids. In germline, CDR1 is LNHDA, CDR2 SQIVND (reference sequence). Trimming stripped 6 bases from V and 1 base from J, with 19 bases between. The CDR3 bases are TGTGCCAGTAGCACACAAAGGGAAGGGATATCCTACAATGAGCAGTTCTTC. Residues: CASSTQREGISYNEQFF.

The chain links TRBV19 to TRBJ1-3; the D is unclear. Germline V gene data show CDR1 as LNHDA and CDR2 as SQIVND (reference sequence). Trimming stripped 8 bases from V and 2 bases from J, with 10 bases between. This CDR3 spans 13 amino acids. CDR3 nucleotides: TGTGCCAGTGCGCAGCAGCCTGGAAACACCATATATTTT. Protein sequence: CASAQQPGNTIYF.

This chain joins TRBV3-1 (or the pseudogene TRBV3-2) and TRBJ2-1; D remains unclear. The germline gives CDR1 LGHDT, CDR2 YNNKEL (reference sequence). V was cut by 2 bases and J by 8 bases, with 4 bases left in between. The CDR3 is 11 residues long. The CDR3 here is CASSQSYEQFF. The CDR3 bases are TGTGCCAGCAGCCAATCGTATGAGCAGTTCTTC.

The chain combines TRBV6-2 or TRBV6-3 with TRBJ2-4; D is undetermined. Trimming took 5 bases from V and 9 from J, leaving 11 bases between them. There are 12 residues in the CDR3. Germline CDR1 and CDR2: MNHEY and SVGEGT. The CDR3 sequence: CASSPFQLIQYF. Written as DNA, the CDR3 is TGTGCCAGCAGTCCATTTCAGCTCATTCAGTACTTC.

The rearrangement links TRBV7-9 to TRBJ2-5; no firm D call. V shed 1 base and J shed 5 bases, with 5 bases lying between them. The CDR3 runs 12 residues. The V gene's germline CDR1 is SEHNR and CDR2 FQNEAQ (reference sequence). The CDR3 sequence: CASSLDGETQYF. CDR3 sequence (DNA): TGTGCCAGCAGCTTAGACGGGGAGACCCAGTACTTC.